This T cell receptor (beta chain) was sequenced during a study of PD-1 blockade in classical Hodgkin lymphoma. The wider study: Treatment was intravenous nivolumab, 3 mg/kg every 2 weeks, until progression.

Time point indicated: cycle 4 day 1 (C4D1), after six to seven weeks of nivolumab. Relapse was seen in all patients after autologous stem cell transplantation, and brentuximab vedotin exposure was variable. Under best response, outcomes were complete response, partial response or progressive disease. Only a few counts were recorded for this clone. Its antigen is unidentified. Germline V gene sequence: CDR1 LNHDA, CDR2 SQIVND (reference sequence). CDR3 length equals 15 residues. V was cut by 5 bases and J by 2 bases, with 13 bases left in between. Data came from immunoSEQ multiplex PCR; TCRdb stores just in-frame clones and leaves some out. This sample yields more than 6,000 clones, of which over 70% are seen a single time; 42% belongs to the top ten. Whole-study results and caveats: CD8+ TCR diversity did not rise significantly by C4D1, unlike CD4+.

The chain carries TRBV19 and TRBJ1-5; tentatively, D is TRBD1 (6 bases). The material sequenced was peripheral blood mononuclear cells (PBMCs), taken before the fourth cycle of nivolumab. The TCR sequence derives from a human donor with classical Hodgkin lymphoma. This CDR3 reads CASSPQGRGNQPQHF. The CDR3 DNA is TGTGCCAGTAGTCCTCAGGGGCGAGGCAATCAGCCCCAGCATTTT.